This T cell receptor beta chain came from a study of human T cells and chemical hapten exposure. Study conclusions and caveats: The formation of large CDR3 similarity clusters by expanded TCRs significantly exceeded that of controls.

TCRdb passed the RACE reads through MiXCR, listing each CDR3 protein once. The sample yields more than 70,000 distinct CDR3 sequences, approximately 10% seen once. Germline values: CDR1 MDHEN, CDR2 SYDVKM. The junction had 10 bases not matched to a gene; V was cut back by 3 bases and J by 2 bases. This CDR3 is built from 16 residues. This clonotype was seen at least ten times. Its antigen is not identified. Time point defined: patch test 3, about 24 weeks after DPC sensitization. Treatment indicated: therapeutic diphenylcyclopropenone sensitization with weekly scalp DPC. V and J are TRBV28 and TRBJ2-7; 7 bases are a match to TRBD2. This sequence was found in a woman aged 25 to 39 with alopecia areata. Some clones in this sample may be carry-over from other donors' samples. The material sequenced was whole blood, taken in connection with sensitization to the hapten diphenylcyclopropenone (DPC). Here the CDR3 reads CASSFHLADLTYEQYF. Written as DNA, the CDR3 is TGTGCCAGCAGTTTCCACCTAGCGGACCTGACCTACGAGCAGTACTTC.